The 5 T cell receptor beta chains below were found in one sample sequenced in a study of neurological immune-mediated disorders. MiXCR was run by TCRdb on the 5' RACE reads, yielding one entry per CDR3 protein. There are tens of thousands of distinct CDR3 sequences in the sample; 6.7% occur only once, and about 4.3% lies in the top ten. Sequencing used PBMCs. The origin of the receptors is a woman aged 40 to 50 in good health.

This clonotype was picked up many times. The V and J genes are TRBV18 and TRBJ2-1; weak D call: TRBD2 (6 bases). V shed 3 bases and J shed 9 bases, with 18 bases lying between them. The germline gives CDR1 KGHSH, CDR2 LQKENI. This CDR3 comprises 15 residues. The CDR3 DNA reads as TGTGCCAGCTCACCCCCCGGGAGAGGTAGGGGTGAGCAGTTCTTC. The encoded protein is CASSPPGRGRGEQFF. The whole variable domain, filled in from reference TRBV18 and TRBJ2-1, reads NAGVMQNPRHLVRRRGQEARLRCSPMKGHSHVYWYRQLPEEGLKFMVYLQKENIIDESGMPKERFSAEFPKEGPSILRIQQVVRGDSAAYFCASSPPGRGRGEQFFGPGTRLTVL.

This clonotype occurred many times. The rearrangement links TRBV5-5 to TRBJ1-3; a weak D match, TRBD1 (5 bases). Trimming removed 2 bases from V and 2 bases from J, with 8 bases in between. This CDR3 is 14 amino acids long. Germline V gene lookup returns CDR1 SGHKS and CDR2 YYEKEE (reference sequence). The chain's CDR3 is CASSFQGAGNTIYF. CDR3 nucleotide sequence: TGTGCCAGCAGCTTTCAGGGTGCTGGAAACACCATATATTTT.

This clonotype was recorded at least ten times. The chain has TRBV7-9 and TRBJ1-1; 7 bases are a match to TRBD1. Trimming took 5 bases from V and 0 from J; bases not matched to a gene: 3. The CDR3 sequence is 14 residues long. Germline V gene sequence: CDR1 SEHNR, CDR2 FQNEAQ (reference sequence). CDR3 DNA sequence: TGTGCCAGCAGCCCGGGACAGCTGAACACTGAAGCTTTCTTT. Amino acids: CASSPGQLNTEAFF.

In this sample, this clonotype turned up many times. The chain recombines TRBV9 with TRBJ1-5, with D perhaps TRBD1 (5 bases). This CDR3 is 15 amino acids long. In germline, CDR1 is SGDLS, CDR2 YYNGEE. V was shortened by 4 bases and J by 3 bases, with 14 bases between the two germline ends. CDR3 sequence reads: CASSTEGRHNQPQHF. The CDR3 coding sequence is TGTGCCAGCAGCACAGAGGGACGCCACAATCAGCCCCAGCATTTT. Filled out from reference TRBV9 and TRBJ1-5, the complete variable domain reads DSGVTQTPKHLITATGQRVTLRCSPRSGDLSVYWYQQSLDQGLQFLIQYYNGEERAKGNILERFSAQQFPDLHSELNLSSLELGDSALYFCASSTEGRHNQPQHFGDGTRLSIL.

This clonotype was recorded at least ten times. The chain combines TRBV20-1 with TRBJ2-7; 7 bases are a match to TRBD2. V gave up 3 bases and J gave up 7 bases; unmatched junction bases: 15. Germline CDR1 is DFQATT and CDR2 is SNEGSKA (reference sequence). CDR3 size: 15 residues. CDR3 loop: CSASLLAEGLGEQYF. The CDR3 coding sequence is TGCAGTGCTAGTCTGCTAGCGGAGGGGTTGGGGGAGCAGTACTTC.